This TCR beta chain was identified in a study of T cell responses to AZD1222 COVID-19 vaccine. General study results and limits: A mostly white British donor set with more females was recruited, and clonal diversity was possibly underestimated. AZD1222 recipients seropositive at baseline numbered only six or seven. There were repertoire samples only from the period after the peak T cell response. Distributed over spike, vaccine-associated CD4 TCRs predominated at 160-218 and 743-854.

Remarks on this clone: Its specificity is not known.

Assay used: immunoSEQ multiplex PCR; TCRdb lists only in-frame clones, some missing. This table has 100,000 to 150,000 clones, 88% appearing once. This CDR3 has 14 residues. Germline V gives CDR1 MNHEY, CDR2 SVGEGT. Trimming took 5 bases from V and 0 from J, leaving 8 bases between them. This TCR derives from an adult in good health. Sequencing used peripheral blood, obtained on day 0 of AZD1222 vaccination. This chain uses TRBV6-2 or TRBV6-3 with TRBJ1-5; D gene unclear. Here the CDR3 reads CASSEGYSNQPQHF. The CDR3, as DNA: TGTGCCAGCAGTGAGGGCTATAGCAATCAGCCCCAGCATTTT.